This TCR beta chain derives from a study of shared clonotypes between healthy human individuals. The study, taken as a whole, reports: In contrast to clonotypes shared by all four donors, non-shared clonotypes had lower generation probabilities. Incomplete sequencing of sorted subsets was indicated by rarefaction despite large depth.

For each subset, genomic DNA was distributed in equal portions over several immunoSEQ plates. The data were produced by immunoSEQ multiplex PCR, yet TCRdb's version contains in-frame clones alone and is incomplete. The sample holds some 2.4 million clones, 90% to 95% seen once. Germline V CDR1 and CDR2: GTSNPN, SVGIG (reference sequence). Trimming shortened V by 3 bases and J by 4 bases, and 9 bases separated the two germline ends. The CDR3 spans 12 residues. Points on this clone: Its antigen is still unknown.

Healthy HIV-negative adults with no recent acute infections or vaccinations were recruited as donors. The TCR comes from a man aged 18 to 30 in good health. Some clones in this sample may be carry-over from other donors' samples. Sequencing was performed on naive CD4+ T cells from PBMCs. The subset: CD45RA+ positively selected. The chain has TRBV30 and TRBJ1-1, with unresolved D. The CDR3 region has the DNA TGTGCCTGGAGCGGGATGAGCACTGAAGCTTTCTTT. Residues: CAWSGMSTEAFF.